This T cell receptor beta chain was sequenced in a study of lymphopenia after photon versus proton radiotherapy (dated by TCRdb to between 2017 and 2020). Background on the whole study: In patients with gastrointestinal tumors who developed high-grade lymphopenia, the study compared the immunological effects of photon radiation therapy with those of proton radiation therapy. The cohort included 20 patients with gastrointestinal tumors who developed lymphopenia after receiving either photon or proton therapy. The study aimed to characterize how the two radiation modalities differ in their impact on the immune system.

A word on this clone: Its recognized antigen is unknown. One base away there is no much larger clone; base qualities are not given.

The paper's findings and limits, for the study overall: Across the cohort, among patients who died, a greater drop in TCR diversity after the nadir was inversely correlated with overall survival time. After the lymphocyte count nadir, repertoires from photon-treated patients showed oligoclonal expansion, particularly of CD8+ Temra cells, and this expansion drove the decline in diversity. During treatment, patients who received photon therapy lost naive T cells and TCR diversity and gained effector/memory populations, whereas patients who received proton therapy remained relatively stable. The authors looked at the survival association only in patients who died, and they framed better survival with proton therapy as a possibility rather than a demonstrated result.

Library preparation was by the immunoSEQ multiplex PCR assay. T cell repertoires were profiled by deep sequencing of rearranged TCR beta loci, alongside multiparametric flow cytometry. What TCRdb holds here is the immuneACCESS table cut down to in-frame rearrangements. Part of the clones is not present; checked against another copy, under half of the missing clones reflect an unresolved V gene, and the others are unexplained. Within this sample are 150,000 to 200,000 clones, with around 85% of them counted one time only. Of the sample, around 4.6% falls within the top ten clones. From a lookup of the germline V gene (reference sequence), CDR1 and CDR2 are SEHNR and FQNEAQ. The CDR3 numbers 15 residues from cysteine through phenylalanine. Just CDR3 DNA is preserved here, 45 bases in frame from base 1. Trimming leaves V shorter by 4 bases and J shorter by 6 bases, with the junction holding 11 bases beyond the gene matches.

The sequencing here drew on peripheral blood, taken from a patient treated with photon-based radiotherapy. The source of this sequence is a man aged 50 to 59 with gastric cancer. Rearrangement joined TRBV7-9 to TRBJ1-2; the central 7 bases match TRBD1. The DNA sequence follows: TGTGCCAGCAGCTCCCAGGGGGGCAGGGTCAATGGCTACACCTTC. This yields the protein CASSSQGGRVNGYTF.